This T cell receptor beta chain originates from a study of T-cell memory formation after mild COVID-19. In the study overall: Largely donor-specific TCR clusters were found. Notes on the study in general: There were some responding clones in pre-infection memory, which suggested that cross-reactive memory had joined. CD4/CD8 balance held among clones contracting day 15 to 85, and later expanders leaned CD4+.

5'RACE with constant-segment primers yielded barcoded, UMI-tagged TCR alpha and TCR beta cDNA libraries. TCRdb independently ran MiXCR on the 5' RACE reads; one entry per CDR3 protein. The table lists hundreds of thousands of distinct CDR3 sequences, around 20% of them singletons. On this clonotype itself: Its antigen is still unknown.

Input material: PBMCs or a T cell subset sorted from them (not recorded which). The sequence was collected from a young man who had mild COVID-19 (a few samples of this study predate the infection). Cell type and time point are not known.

Here the CDR3 DNA reads TGTGCCAGCAGTTTACCCATCCCTAGCACAGATACGCAGTATTTT. Amino acid sequence: CASSLPIPSTDTQYF. This chain uses TRBV28 with TRBJ2-3; D is undetermined. This CDR3 has 15 residues. V shed 2 bases and J shed 0 bases, with 9 bases lying between them. CDR1 is MDHEN and CDR2 is SYDVKM in the germline V gene.